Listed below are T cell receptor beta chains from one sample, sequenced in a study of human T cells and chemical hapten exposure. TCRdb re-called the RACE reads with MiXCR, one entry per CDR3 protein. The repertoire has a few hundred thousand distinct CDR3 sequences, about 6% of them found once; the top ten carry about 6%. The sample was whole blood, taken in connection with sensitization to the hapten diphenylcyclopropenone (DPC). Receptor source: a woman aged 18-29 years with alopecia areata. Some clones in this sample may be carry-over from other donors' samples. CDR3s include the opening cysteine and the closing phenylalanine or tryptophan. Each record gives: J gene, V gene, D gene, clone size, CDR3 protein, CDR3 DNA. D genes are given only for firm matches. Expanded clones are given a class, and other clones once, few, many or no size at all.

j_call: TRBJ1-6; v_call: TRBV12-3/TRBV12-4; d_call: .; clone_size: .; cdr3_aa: CASSSTDSPNSPLHF; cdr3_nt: TGTGCCAGCAGTTCAACTGACAGTCCCAATTCACCCCTCCACTTT
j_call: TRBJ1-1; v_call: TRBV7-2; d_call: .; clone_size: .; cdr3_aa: CASSLLRNEAFF; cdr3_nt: TGTGCCAGCAGCTTATTACGGAACGAAGCTTTCTTT
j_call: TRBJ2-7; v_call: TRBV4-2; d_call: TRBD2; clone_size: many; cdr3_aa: CASSQLAGSYEQYF; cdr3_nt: TGTGCCAGCAGCCAACTAGCGGGATCCTACGAGCAGTACTTC
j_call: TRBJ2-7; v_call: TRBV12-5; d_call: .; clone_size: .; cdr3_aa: CASGLLSYEQYF; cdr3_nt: TGTGCTAGTGGTTTACTTAGCTACGAGCAGTACTTC
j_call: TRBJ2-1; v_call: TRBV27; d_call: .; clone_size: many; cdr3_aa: CASSQPVTASYNEQFF; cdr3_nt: TGTGCCAGCAGTCAACCCGTAACCGCCTCCTACAATGAGCAGTTCTTC
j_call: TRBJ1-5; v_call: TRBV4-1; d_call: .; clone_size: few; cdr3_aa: CASSQVKEGVGSQPQHF; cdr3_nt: TGCGCCAGCAGCCAAGTGAAAGAGGGTGTGGGCAGTCAGCCCCAGCATTTT
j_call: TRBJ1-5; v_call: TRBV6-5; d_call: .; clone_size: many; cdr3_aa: CASSFRSGPLNQPQHF; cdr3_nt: TGTGCCAGCAGTTTTCGGTCAGGCCCACTCAATCAGCCCCAGCATTTT
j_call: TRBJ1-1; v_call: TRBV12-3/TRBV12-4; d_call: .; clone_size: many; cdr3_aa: CASSPGEGNTEAFF; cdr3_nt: TGTGCCAGCAGCCCCGGGGAAGGGAACACTGAAGCTTTCTTT
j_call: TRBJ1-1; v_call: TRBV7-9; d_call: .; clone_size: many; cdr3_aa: CASRPPISSMNTEAFF; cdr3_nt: TGTGCCAGCAGACCCCCCATTTCTAGTATGAACACTGAAGCTTTCTTT
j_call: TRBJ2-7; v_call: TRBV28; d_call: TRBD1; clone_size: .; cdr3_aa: CASSIPGQFSYEQYF; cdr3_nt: TGTGCCAGCAGTATACCGGGACAGTTCTCCTACGAGCAGTACTTC
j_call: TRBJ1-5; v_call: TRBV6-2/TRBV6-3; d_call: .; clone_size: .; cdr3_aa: CASSPWATRGYSNQPQHF; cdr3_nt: TGTGCCAGCAGCCCCTGGGCCACCCGGGGATATAGCAATCAGCCCCAGCATTTT
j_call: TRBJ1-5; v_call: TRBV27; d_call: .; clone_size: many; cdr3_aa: CASSSPAQPQHF; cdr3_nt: TGTGCCAGCAGTTCTCCAGCTCAGCCCCAGCATTTT
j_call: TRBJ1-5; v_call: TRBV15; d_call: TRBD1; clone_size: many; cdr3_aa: CATSRPGTGLDQPQHF; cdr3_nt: TGTGCCACCAGCAGACCCGGGACAGGGTTAGATCAGCCCCAGCATTTT
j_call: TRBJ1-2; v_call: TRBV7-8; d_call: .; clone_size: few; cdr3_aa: CASSNHRVATYGYTF; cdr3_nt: TGTGCCAGCAGCAACCACAGGGTAGCCACCTATGGCTACACCTTC
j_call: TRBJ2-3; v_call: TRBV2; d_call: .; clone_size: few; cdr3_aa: CASSEESADTQYF; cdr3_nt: TGTGCCAGCAGTGAGGAGAGTGCAGATACGCAGTATTTT
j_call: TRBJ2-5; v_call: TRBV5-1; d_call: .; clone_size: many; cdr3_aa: CASTRVFGNQETQYF; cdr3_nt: TGCGCCAGCACCCGTGTTTTCGGCAATCAAGAGACCCAGTACTTC
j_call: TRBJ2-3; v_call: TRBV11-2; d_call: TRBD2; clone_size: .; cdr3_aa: CASSLLAIRTDTQYF; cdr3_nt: TGTGCCAGCAGCCTACTAGCGATTCGGACAGATACGCAGTATTTT
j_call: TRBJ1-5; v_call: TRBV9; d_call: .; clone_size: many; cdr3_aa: CASSALVGSRGAVPGGHSNQPQHF; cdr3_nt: TGTGCCAGCAGCGCTCTAGTAGGATCCCGTGGAGCGGTTCCGGGGGGCCATAGCAATCAGCCCCAGCATTTT
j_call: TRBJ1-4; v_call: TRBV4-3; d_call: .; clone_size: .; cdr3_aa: CASSQDSPPTNEKLFF; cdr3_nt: TGCGCCAGCAGCCAAGATTCTCCCCCAACGAATGAAAAACTGTTTTTT
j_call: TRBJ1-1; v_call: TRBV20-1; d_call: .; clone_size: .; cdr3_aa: CSALKGAANRNTEAFF; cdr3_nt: TGCAGTGCCCTGAAGGGTGCGGCGAACCGGAACACTGAAGCTTTCTTT
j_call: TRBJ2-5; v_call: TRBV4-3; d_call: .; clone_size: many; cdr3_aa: CASSQVLGGLEETQYF; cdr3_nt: TGCGCCAGCAGCCAAGTTCTAGGGGGGCTGGAGGAGACCCAGTACTTC
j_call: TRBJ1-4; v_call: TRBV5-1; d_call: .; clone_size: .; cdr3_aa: CASSLGQRFEKLFF; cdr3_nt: TGCGCCAGCAGCTTGGGGCAGCGCTTCGAAAAACTGTTTTTT
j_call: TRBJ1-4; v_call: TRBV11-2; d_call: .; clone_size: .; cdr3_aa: CASSLEPYRLRDEKLFF; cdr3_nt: TGTGCCAGCAGCTTAGAGCCGTACAGGTTAAGGGATGAAAAACTGTTTTTT
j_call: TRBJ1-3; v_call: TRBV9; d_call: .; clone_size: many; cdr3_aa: CASSVRRDTKPSGNTIYF; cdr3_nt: TGTGCCAGCAGCGTTCGTCGTGACACCAAACCCTCTGGAAACACCATATATTTT
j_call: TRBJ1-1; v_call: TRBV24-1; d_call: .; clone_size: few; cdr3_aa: CATSDSGTEAFF; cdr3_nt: TGTGCCACCAGTGACTCCGGGACTGAAGCTTTCTTT
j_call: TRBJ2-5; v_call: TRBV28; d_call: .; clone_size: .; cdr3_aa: CASSFDQDRETQYF; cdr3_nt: TGTGCCAGCAGTTTTGACCAGGACAGAGAGACCCAGTACTTC
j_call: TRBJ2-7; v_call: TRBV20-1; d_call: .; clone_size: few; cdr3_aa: CSAPTPANSYEQYF; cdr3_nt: TGCAGTGCTCCGACTCCCGCAAACTCCTACGAGCAGTACTTC
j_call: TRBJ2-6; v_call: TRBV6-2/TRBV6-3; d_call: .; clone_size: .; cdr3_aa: CAAQEDWANVLTF; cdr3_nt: TGTGCCGCCCAGGAGGACTGGGCCAACGTCCTGACTTTC
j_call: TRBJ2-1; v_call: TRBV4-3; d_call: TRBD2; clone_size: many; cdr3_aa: CASSQLLAGALEQFF; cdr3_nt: TGCGCCAGCAGCCAACTACTAGCGGGGGCCCTGGAGCAGTTCTTC
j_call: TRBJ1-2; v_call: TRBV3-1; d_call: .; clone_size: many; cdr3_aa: CASSQSGNYGYTF; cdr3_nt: TGTGCCAGCAGCCAGTCAGGGAACTATGGCTACACCTTC
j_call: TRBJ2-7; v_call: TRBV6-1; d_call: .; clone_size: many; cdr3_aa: CASSGRQGTGEQYF; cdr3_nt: TGTGCCAGCAGTGGACGGCAGGGGACGGGGGAGCAGTACTTC
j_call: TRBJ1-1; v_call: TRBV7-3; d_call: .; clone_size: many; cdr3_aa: CASSLRELTEAFF; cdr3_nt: TGTGCCAGCAGCTTAAGGGAACTCACTGAAGCTTTCTTT
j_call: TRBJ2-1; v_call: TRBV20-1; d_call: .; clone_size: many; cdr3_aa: CSASGGSYNEQFF; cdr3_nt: TGCAGTGCTAGCGGGGGTTCCTACAATGAGCAGTTCTTC
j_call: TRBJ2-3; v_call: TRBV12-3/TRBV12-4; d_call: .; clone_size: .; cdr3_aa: CASTMRTSTDTQYF; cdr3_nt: TGTGCCAGCACCATGAGGACGAGCACAGATACGCAGTATTTT
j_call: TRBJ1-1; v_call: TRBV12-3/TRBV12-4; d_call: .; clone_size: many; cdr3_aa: CASSSSGNTEAFF; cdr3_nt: TGTGCCAGCAGTTCGTCAGGGAACACTGAAGCTTTCTTT
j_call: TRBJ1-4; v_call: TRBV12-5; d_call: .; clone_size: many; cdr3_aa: CASGTESGLGKLFF; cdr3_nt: TGTGCTAGTGGTACGGAGAGTGGCTTAGGAAAACTGTTTTTT
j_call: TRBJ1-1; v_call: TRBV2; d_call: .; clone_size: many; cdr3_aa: CASTRGGNPNTEAFF; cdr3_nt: TGTGCCAGCACGAGGGGGGGGAATCCGAACACTGAAGCTTTCTTT